The subject of this entry is one T cell receptor (beta chain). Its matching antigen is unknown. CDR1 LNHDA and CDR2 SQIVND come from the germline V gene (reference sequence). V was cut by 5 bases and J by 2 bases, with 9 bases left in between. The length of the CDR3 is 13 residues. These data originate in a study of shared clonotypes between healthy human individuals. Measured with immunoSEQ multiplex PCR; TCRdb has only the in-frame clones, and not every one. The sample records a few million clones, less than 95% being singletons. Overall study results and limits: Relative to clonotypes present in all four donors, those not shared had lower generation probabilities. Though the depth was large, rarefaction showed that sorted-subset sequencing was incomplete. Researchers found naive subsets generally carried larger estimated richness than memory subsets. Clonotype sharing among donors, it was expected, would be affected by sequencing depth.

The chain combines TRBV19 with TRBJ2-5; D unclear. Material: naive CD4+ T cells from PBMCs. As for subset: CD45RA+ positively selected. The sequence was collected from a man aged 18 to 29 in good health. Some clones in this sample may be carry-over from other donors' samples. In DNA, the CDR3 is TGTGCCAGTAGTCGGGTCCAACAAGAGACCCAGTACTTC. Encoded protein: CASSRVQQETQYF.